This T cell receptor (beta chain) originates from a study of glioma-infiltrating T cells after dendritic cell vaccination. In the study overall: The vaccine used monocyte-derived dendritic cells pulsed overnight with autologous tumor lysate.

Per the germline V gene, CDR1 is LGHNA and CDR2 is YSLEER. The CDR3 spans 14 residues. V lost 0 bases and J lost 9; bases outside the gene matches: 0. The time point denotes: after dendritic cell vaccination, including at tumor progression/relapse. The primer mix had 60 V beta and 13 J beta primers. Using immunoSEQ multiplex PCR, the repertoire was profiled, and TCRdb retains in-frame clones only, with some absent. Among about 63,000 clones listed, more than 75% were seen once. Study-level findings and limits: TCR clonality showed no direct relationship with survival.

Notes on this clone: The antigen is not known.

The chain combines TRBV4-3 with TRBJ1-6, with 9 positions matching TRBD1. Specimen: blood, collected after dendritic cell vaccination. The TCR comes from a human donor with glioblastoma. The CDR3 sequence is CASSQETGGSPLHF. As DNA, the CDR3 is TGCGCCAGCAGCCAAGAGACAGGGGGTTCACCCCTCCACTTT.